This T cell receptor (beta chain) came from a study of monozygotic twins with inflammatory bowel disease. Germline V lookup: CDR1 LNHDA, CDR2 SQIVND (reference sequence). This CDR3 region has 19 residues. Overall study results and limits: Varied immunosuppressive treatments among patients may have increased repertoire variability. Similarity of repertoires did not differ between concordant and discordant twins, possibly from limited power.

Regarding this clonotype: Antigen unknown.

Each of the TCR libraries took 3500 ng of total RNA. TCRalpha and TCRbeta cDNA went through nested PCRs of approximately 16 and 10 cycles, two in total. TCRdb reprocessed the 5' RACE reads, keeping one entry per CDR3 protein, no DNA. This table holds fewer than 200,000 distinct CDR3 sequences. The clonotype was recovered from a human donor with ulcerative colitis or Crohn's disease, or a healthy co-twin of an affected twin (not recorded which). The chain links TRBV19 to TRBJ2-1; the D call from TCRdb, TRBD2, cannot be confirmed without DNA. The sequenced material came from blood. CDR3 amino acids: CASSPRGGSGSGSYNEQFF.